This T cell receptor (beta chain) appears in the sequencing data of a study of blood T cell repertoires in COVID-19. Study-level information: Samples representing acute and convalescent COVID-19 were sourced from the United States, Italy and Spain. T cells, B-cell-depleted T cells, or PBMCs supplied cDNA or gDNA.

Per germline, CDR1 SGHDT and CDR2 YYEEEE. The CDR3 has 15 amino acids. Trimming took 5 bases from V and 4 from J; bases not matched to a gene: 9. Per the study methods: Amplification with reference gene primers provided the estimates of nucleated cell counts. Profiled with immunoSEQ multiplex PCR; TCRdb holds only in-frame clones, not every one. The V and J calls and clone size are taken from that table; D and trimming were inferred from the DNA. The sample yields 60,000 to 85,000 clones, 75% to 90% seen once. The rearrangement links TRBV5-6 to TRBJ1-3; 7 bases are a match to TRBD1. The receptor comes from a man aged 65 to 85 who had recovered from COVID-19. The source material was peripheral blood. The CDR3, as DNA: TGTGCCAGCAGTAGGCAGGGGGAAGGCGGAAACACCATATATTTT. It codes for CASSRQGEGGNTIYF. The full variable domain, in which reference TRBV5-6 and TRBJ1-3 provide the parts outside the CDR3, is DAGVTQSPTHLIKTRGQQVTLRCSPKSGHDTVSWYQQALGQGPQFIFQYYEEEERQRGNFPDRFSGHQFPNYSSELNVNALLLGDSALYLCASSRQGEGGNTIYFGEGSWLTVV.